These T cell receptor beta chains were read from a single sample in a study of blood T cell repertoires in COVID-19. Using immunoSEQ multiplex PCR, the repertoire was profiled, and TCRdb retains in-frame clones only, with some absent. This table has hundreds of thousands of clones, about 89% appearing once. Sequencing used peripheral blood. These receptors were collected from a woman aged 45-60 years with COVID-19, enrolled during active disease. The CDR3 runs from the conserved cysteine through the conserved F or W. A D gene is named only where the DNA matches it firmly. Size tells how often a clone was seen (once, few, many) or the class of an expanded clone, and some rows leave it out.

>12|TRBV19|TRBJ2-2|.|.
TGTGCCAGTCTAACTAACACCGGGGAGCTGTTTTTT
CASLTNTGELFF
>14|TRBV7-9|TRBJ1-4|.|.
TGTGCCAGCAGCTTAAGACAGACTAATGAAAAACTGTTTTTT
CASSLRQTNEKLFF
>14|TRBV9|TRBJ1-6|.|.
TGTGCCAGCAGCGTACTGAGTGAGAATTCACCCCTCCACTTT
CASSVLSENSPLHF
>19|TRBV7-8|TRBJ2-1|TRBD2|.
TGTGCCAGCAGCTTAGTTAGTCAGGTAGGCGGGAGCTCCTACAATGAGCAGTTCTTC
CASSLVSQVGGSSYNEQFF
>18|TRBV5-1|TRBJ1-6|.|.
TGCGCCAGCAGCTTGGATTCTGTCCCCCCCAGGATATATTCACCCCTCCACTTT
CASSLDSVPPRIYSPLHF
>15|TRBV18|TRBJ1-1|TRBD1|once
TGTGCCAGCTCACCAATGGGACAGATGAACACTGAAGCTTTCTTT
CASSPMGQMNTEAFF
>16|TRBV7-2|TRBJ2-7|TRBD2|.
TGTGCCAGCAGAAAAGGGGCAACTAGCGGGAGCTACGAGCAGTACTTC
CASRKGATSGSYEQYF
>14|TRBV6-6|TRBJ1-5|.|many
TGTGCCAGCAGTTACGTCACAGCTAATCAGCCCCAGCATTTT
CASSYVTANQPQHF
>20|TRBV19|TRBJ2-1|TRBD2|.
TGTGCCAGTAGTAAACTAGCGGGAGGACCTTCTTTAAGCTCCTACAATGAGCAGTTCTTC
CASSKLAGGPSLSSYNEQFF
>16|TRBV19|TRBJ2-7|.|.
TGTGCCAGTAGTATGTCGCTAGCCGTGGAGTTCTACGAGCAGTACTTC
CASSMSLAVEFYEQYF
>14|TRBV2|TRBJ1-4|.|.
TGTGCCAGCAGTGGGACAGCAACTAATGAAAAACTGTTTTTT
CASSGTATNEKLFF
>15|TRBV7-2|TRBJ2-1|.|.
TGTGCCAGCAGCATCCGGGGAAGACGCTACAATGAGCAGTTCTTC
CASSIRGRRYNEQFF
>12|TRBV11-3|TRBJ2-1|.|.
TGTGCCAGCAGCTCATCAGACAATGAGCAGTTCTTC
CASSSSDNEQFF
>17|TRBV29-1|TRBJ2-1|TRBD1|once
TGCAGCGTTGAAGATCAATGGCTGAGACAGGGGGCCTATGAGCAGTTCTTC
CSVEDQWLRQGAYEQFF
>15|TRBV15|TRBJ2-7|TRBD2|once
TGTGCCACCAGCAGAGGAGGGACTAGGATGTACGAGCAGTACTTC
CATSRGGTRMYEQYF